Presented here are 5 T cell receptor beta chains from one specimen sequenced in a study of PD-L1 blockade in urothelial cancer. As to time point: peripheral blood 6 weeks after treatment start. The table came from immunoSEQ multiplex PCR; TCRdb's copy has only in-frame clones and leaves some out. This sample has over 100,000 clones, with roughly 90% found just once. Sequencing was performed on PBMCs, taken around atezolizumab (anti-PD-L1) treatment. These TCRs come from a man in his fifties or sixties with urothelial cancer.

The chain joins TRBV9 to TRBJ2-2, with 9 bases lining up with TRBD2. The length of the CDR3 is 18 residues. Germline V gene lookup returns CDR1 SGDLS and CDR2 YYNGEE. V dropped 8 bases and J dropped 4; count of bases not matched to a gene: 18. The CDR3 here is CARLSRIAGEVGTGELFF. Written as DNA, the CDR3 is TGTGCCAGGTTGTCACGGATAGCGGGAGAGGTGGGCACCGGGGAGCTGTTTTTT.

This chain uses TRBV4-2 with TRBJ2-7; 16 nucleotides align to TRBD2. The trim removed 2 bases at V and 4 bases at J, leaving 8 bases unmatched. CDR1 and CDR2 from the germline V gene are LGHNA and YNFKEQ. The CDR3 has 18 amino acids. This CDR3 is CASSQRPGTSGGVYEQYF. The CDR3 coding sequence is TGTGCCAGCAGCCAACGTCCCGGGACTAGCGGGGGGGTTTACGAGCAGTACTTC.

This rearrangement joins TRBV5-1 to TRBJ2-7; 7 nucleotides line up with TRBD1. The germline CDR1 and CDR2 sequences are SGHRS and YFSETQ. V dropped 3 bases and J dropped 1; count of bases not matched to a gene: 7. The CDR3 totals 15 residues. The CDR3 sequence is CASSSLDRLSYEQYF. CDR3 bases: TGCGCCAGCAGCTCCCTGGACAGGCTGTCCTACGAGCAGTACTTC.

Written as DNA, the CDR3 is TGTGCCAGCAATCAAAGACAGGGCACCCACGAGCAGTACTTC. Protein product: CASNQRQGTHEQYF. The genes are TRBV6-1 and TRBJ2-7, with TRBD1 matching over 7 bases. The V gene end was trimmed by 7 bases and the J gene end by 5 bases; junction bases not matched to a gene: 11. Germline loops: CDR1 MNHNS, CDR2 SASEGT. The CDR3 covers 14 residues.

The chain carries TRBV9 and TRBJ2-1; D is uncertain. The CDR3 covers 14 residues. The germline V gene has CDR1 SGDLS and CDR2 YYNGEE. V lost 5 bases and J 8 bases, leaving 17 bases between the germline ends. The CDR3 nucleotides are TGTGCCAGCAGTACGGGTTTTCTTTTCGATGAGCAGTTCTTC. Translation: CASSTGFLFDEQFF.